This T cell receptor (beta chain) appears in the sequencing data of a study of blood T cell repertoires in COVID-19. Per the original data handling: Reference gene primer amplification gave nucleated cell count estimates. Measured with immunoSEQ multiplex PCR; TCRdb has only the in-frame clones, and not every one. V, J and clone size are those of that table, while D and trimming were read from the DNA. This table has under 300,000 clones, roughly nine tenths appearing once. The CDR3 spans 16 residues. Trimming took 4 bases from V and 0 from J, leaving 14 bases between them. The germline V gene encodes CDR1 SGHRS and CDR2 YFSETQ.

This chain uses TRBV5-1 with TRBJ1-3; possible D gene TRBD1, 5 bases. Sequencing was done on a sample of PBMCs or T cells enriched from blood (not recorded which). The sequence derives from a woman in her 30s with acute COVID-19. CDR3 region: CASSMRTGLSGNTIYF. CDR3 nucleotide sequence: TGCGCCAGCAGCATGAGAACAGGCCTCTCTGGAAACACCATATATTTT.